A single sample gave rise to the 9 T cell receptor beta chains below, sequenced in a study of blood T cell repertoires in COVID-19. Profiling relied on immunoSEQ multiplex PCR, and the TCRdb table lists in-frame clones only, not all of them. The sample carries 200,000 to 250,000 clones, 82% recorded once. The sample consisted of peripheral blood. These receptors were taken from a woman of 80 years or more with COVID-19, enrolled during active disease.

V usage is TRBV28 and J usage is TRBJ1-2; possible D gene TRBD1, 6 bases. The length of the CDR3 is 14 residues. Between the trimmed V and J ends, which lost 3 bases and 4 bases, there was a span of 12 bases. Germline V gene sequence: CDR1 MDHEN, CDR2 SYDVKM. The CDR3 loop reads CASSLSGGVYGYTF. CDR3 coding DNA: TGTGCCAGCAGTTTGTCTGGGGGCGTCTATGGCTACACCTTC.

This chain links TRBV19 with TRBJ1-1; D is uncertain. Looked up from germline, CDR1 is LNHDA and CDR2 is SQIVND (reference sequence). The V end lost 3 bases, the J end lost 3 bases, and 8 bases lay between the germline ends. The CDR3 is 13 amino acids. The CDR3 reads CASSIIRDTEAFF. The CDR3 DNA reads TGTGCCAGTAGTATTATCCGAGACACTGAAGCTTTCTTT.

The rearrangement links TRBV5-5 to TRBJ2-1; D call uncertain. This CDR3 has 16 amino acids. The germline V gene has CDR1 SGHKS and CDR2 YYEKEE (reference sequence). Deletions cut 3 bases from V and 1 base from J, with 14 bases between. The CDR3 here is CASSWNPGLSYNEQFF. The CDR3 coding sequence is TGTGCCAGCAGCTGGAACCCGGGTCTATCCTACAATGAGCAGTTCTTC.

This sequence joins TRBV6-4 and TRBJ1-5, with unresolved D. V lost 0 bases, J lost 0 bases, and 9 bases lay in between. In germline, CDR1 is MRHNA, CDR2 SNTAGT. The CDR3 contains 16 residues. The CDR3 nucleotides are TGTGCCAGCAGTGACTCGATGGGAGATAGCAATCAGCCCCAGCATTTT. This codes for CASSDSMGDSNQPQHF.

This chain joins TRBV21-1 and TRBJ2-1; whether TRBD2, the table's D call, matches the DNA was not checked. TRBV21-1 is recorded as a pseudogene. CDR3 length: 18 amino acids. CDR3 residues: CASSENYRRLVVYNEQFF. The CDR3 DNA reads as TGTGCCAGCAGCGAAAACTATCGGAGACTAGTGGTTTACAATGAGCAGTTCTTC.

The CDR3 DNA follows: TGTGCCAGCAGCCTGAGACAGGGGTTGAACACTGAAGCTTTCTTT. It is translated as CASSLRQGLNTEAFF. The rearrangement uses TRBV11-2 and TRBJ1-1; 8 bases are a match to TRBD1. V shed 5 bases, J shed 0 bases, and the junction held 5 bases outside the gene matches. This CDR3 has 15 residues. Germline loops: CDR1 SGHAT, CDR2 FQNNGV.

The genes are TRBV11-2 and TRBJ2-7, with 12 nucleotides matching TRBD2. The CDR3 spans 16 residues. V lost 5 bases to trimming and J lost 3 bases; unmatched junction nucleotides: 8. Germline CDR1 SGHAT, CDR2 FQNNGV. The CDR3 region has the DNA TGTGCCAGCAGCCTAACGGGACTAGCGGGTCTCTACGAGCAGTACTTC. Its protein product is CASSLTGLAGLYEQYF.

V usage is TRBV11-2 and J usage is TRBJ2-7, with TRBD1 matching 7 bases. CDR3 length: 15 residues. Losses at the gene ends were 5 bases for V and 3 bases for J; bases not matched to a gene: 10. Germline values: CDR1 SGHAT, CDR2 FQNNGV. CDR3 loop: CASSRKTGPNYEQYF. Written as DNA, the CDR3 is TGTGCCAGCAGCCGAAAGACAGGGCCGAACTACGAGCAGTACTTC.

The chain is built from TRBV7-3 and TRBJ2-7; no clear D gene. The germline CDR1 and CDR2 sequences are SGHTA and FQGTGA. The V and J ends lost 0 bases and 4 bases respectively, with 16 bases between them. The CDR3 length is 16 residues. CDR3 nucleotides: TGTGCCAGCAGCTTAACCGCCTCCTCGAGAGGTTACGAGCAGTACTTC. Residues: CASSLTASSRGYEQYF.